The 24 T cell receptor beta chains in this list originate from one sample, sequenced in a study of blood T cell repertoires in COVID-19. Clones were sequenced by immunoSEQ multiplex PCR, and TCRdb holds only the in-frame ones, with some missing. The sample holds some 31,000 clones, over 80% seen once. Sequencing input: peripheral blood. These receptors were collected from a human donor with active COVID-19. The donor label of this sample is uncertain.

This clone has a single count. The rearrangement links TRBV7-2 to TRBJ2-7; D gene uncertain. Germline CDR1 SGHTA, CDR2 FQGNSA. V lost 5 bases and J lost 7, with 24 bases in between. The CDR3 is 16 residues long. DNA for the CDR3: TGTGCCAGCAGCCCCGAGTGGCAGCGCCCCCCTGGAGAGCAGTACTTC. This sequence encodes CASSPEWQRPPGEQYF.

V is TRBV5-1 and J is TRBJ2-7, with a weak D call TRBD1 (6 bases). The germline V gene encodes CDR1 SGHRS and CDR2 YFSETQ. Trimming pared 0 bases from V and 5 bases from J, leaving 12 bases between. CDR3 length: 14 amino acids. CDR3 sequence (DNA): TGCGCCAGCAGCTTGGTTACAGGGCACGACGAGCAGTACTTC. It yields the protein CASSLVTGHDEQYF.

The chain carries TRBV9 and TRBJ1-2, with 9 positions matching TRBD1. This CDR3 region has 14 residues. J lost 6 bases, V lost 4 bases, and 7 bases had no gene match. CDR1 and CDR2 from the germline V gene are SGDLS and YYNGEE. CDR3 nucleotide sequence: TGTGCCAGCAGCCCCGGACAGGGGAATCATGGCTACACCTTC. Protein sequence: CASSPGQGNHGYTF.

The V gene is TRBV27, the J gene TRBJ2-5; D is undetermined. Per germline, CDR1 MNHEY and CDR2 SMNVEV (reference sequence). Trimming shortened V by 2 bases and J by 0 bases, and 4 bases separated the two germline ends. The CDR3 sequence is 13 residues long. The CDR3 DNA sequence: TGTGCCAGCAGTTTACTAAACCAAGAGACCCAGTACTTC. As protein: CASSLLNQETQYF.

The CDR3 protein is CASSLGQVGYEQYF. The CDR3 DNA is TGTGCCAGCAGCTTAGGACAGGTGGGGTACGAGCAGTACTTC. The chain is built from TRBV7-2 and TRBJ2-7, with a weak D call TRBD1 (6 bases). The CDR3 spans 14 residues. V shed 1 base and J shed 4 bases, with 11 bases lying between them. Germline CDR1 is SGHTA and CDR2 is FQGNSA.

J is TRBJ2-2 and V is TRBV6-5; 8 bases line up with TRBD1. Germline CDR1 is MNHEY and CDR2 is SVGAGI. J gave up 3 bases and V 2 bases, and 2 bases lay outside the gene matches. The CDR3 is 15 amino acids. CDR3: CASSYGQGYTGELFF. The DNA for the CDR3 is TGTGCCAGCAGTTACGGACAGGGATACACCGGGGAGCTGTTTTTT.

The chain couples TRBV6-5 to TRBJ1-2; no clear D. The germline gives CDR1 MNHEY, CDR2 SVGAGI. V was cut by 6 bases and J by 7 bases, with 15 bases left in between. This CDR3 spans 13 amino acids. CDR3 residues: CASRGAGLSGYTF. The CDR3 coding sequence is TGTGCCAGCAGGGGCGCGGGTCTGAGTGGCTACACCTTC.

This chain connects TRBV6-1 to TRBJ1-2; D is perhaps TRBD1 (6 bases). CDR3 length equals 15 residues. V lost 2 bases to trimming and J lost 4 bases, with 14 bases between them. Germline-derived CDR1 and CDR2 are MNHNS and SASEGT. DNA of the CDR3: TGTGCCAGCAGTGAAAACTTAGGGGGGGCCTATGGCTACACCTTC. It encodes CASSENLGGAYGYTF.

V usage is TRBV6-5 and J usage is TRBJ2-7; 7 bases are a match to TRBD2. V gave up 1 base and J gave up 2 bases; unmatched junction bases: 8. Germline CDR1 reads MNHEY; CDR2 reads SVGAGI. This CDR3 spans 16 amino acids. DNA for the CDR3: TGTGCCAGCAGTTACTTAGGACTAGGAAGTACCTACGAGCAGTACTTC. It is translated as CASSYLGLGSTYEQYF.

CDR3 coding DNA: TGTGCCAGCAGCTTAGGGGGATCTCACACAGATACGCAGTATTTT. Amino acids: CASSLGGSHTDTQYF. The chain employs TRBV5-4 and TRBJ2-3; tentative D call: TRBD1 (6 bases). There are 15 residues in the CDR3. Germline CDR1 is SGHNT and CDR2 is YYREEE (reference sequence). V dropped 2 bases and J dropped 2 bases, with 12 bases sitting between them.

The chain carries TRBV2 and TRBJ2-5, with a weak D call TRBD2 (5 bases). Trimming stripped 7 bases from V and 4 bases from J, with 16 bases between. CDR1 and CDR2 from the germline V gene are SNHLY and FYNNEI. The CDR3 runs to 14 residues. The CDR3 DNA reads TGTGCCAGCATGAGTCCGGGAACGGGAGAGACCCAGTACTTC. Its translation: CASMSPGTGETQYF.

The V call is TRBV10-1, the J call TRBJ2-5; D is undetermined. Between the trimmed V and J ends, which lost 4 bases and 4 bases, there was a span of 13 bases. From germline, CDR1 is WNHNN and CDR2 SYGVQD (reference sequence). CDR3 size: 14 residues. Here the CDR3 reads CASSVGRSRETQYF. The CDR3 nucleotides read TGCGCCAGCAGTGTGGGCAGATCGAGAGAGACCCAGTACTTC.

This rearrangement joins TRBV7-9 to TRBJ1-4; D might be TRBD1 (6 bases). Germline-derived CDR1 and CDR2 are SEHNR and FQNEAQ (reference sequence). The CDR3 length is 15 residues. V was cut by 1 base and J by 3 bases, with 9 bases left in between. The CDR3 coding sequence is TGTGCCAGCAGCTTAGGCAGGGGATCTAATGAAAAACTGTTTTTT. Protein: CASSLGRGSNEKLFF.

The CDR3 DNA reads TGTGCCACACGAGGGGGCAGCGGGGAGCTGTTTTTT. Residues: CATRGGSGELFF. The chain combines TRBV12-3 or TRBV12-4 with TRBJ2-2, with 7 bases fitting TRBD1. The V gene end was trimmed by 10 bases and the J gene end by 7 bases; junction bases not matched to a gene: 6. The CDR3 has 12 amino acids.

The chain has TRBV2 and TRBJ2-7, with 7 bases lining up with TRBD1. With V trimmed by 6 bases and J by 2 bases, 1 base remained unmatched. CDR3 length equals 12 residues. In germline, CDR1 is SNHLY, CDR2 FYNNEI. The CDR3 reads CASRTGTYEQYF. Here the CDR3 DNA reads TGTGCCAGCAGGACAGGGACCTACGAGCAGTACTTC.

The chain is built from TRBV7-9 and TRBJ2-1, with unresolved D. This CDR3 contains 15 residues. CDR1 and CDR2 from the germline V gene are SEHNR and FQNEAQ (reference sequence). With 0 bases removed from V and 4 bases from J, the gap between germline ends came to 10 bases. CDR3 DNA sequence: TGTGCCAGCAGCTTAGCACAGATAGGATACAATGAGCAGTTCTTC. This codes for CASSLAQIGYNEQFF.

The CDR3 loop reads CATSREQGGPYEQYF. The CDR3 DNA reads TGTGCCACCAGCAGAGAACAGGGGGGACCCTACGAGCAGTACTTC. The rearrangement joins TRBV15 to TRBJ2-7; 8 bases map to TRBD1. The CDR3 consists of 15 residues. With 0 bases clipped from V and 2 bases from J, the junction kept 3 bases outside the gene matches. Germline lookup yields CDR1 LNHNV and CDR2 YYDKDF (reference sequence). The complete variable domain, with remaining parts taken from reference TRBV15 and TRBJ2-7, reads DAMVIQNPRYQVTQFGKPVTLSCSQTLNHNVMYWYQQKSSQAPKLLFHYYDKDFNNEADTPDNFQSRRPNTSFCFLDIRSPGLGDTAMYLCATSREQGGPYEQYFGPGTRLTVT.

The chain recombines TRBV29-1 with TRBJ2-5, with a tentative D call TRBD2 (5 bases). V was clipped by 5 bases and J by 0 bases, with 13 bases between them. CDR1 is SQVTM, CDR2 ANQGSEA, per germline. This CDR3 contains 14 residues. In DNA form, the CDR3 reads TGCAGCGTTATAAGTGGACTCCACCAAGAGACCCAGTACTTC. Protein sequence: CSVISGLHQETQYF.

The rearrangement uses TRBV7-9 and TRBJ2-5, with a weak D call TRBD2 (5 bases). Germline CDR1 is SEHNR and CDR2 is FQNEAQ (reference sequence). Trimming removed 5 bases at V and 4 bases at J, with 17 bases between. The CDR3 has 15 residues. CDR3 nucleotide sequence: TGTGCCAGCAGCCCCCGTGTAGTCGGAGGAGAGACCCAGTACTTC. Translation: CASSPRVVGGETQYF.

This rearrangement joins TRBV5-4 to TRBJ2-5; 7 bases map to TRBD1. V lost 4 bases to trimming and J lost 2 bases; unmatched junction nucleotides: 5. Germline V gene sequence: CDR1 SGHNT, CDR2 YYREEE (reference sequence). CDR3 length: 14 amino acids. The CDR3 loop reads CASSVQGPQETQYF. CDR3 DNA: TGTGCCAGCAGCGTACAGGGGCCTCAAGAGACCCAGTACTTC.

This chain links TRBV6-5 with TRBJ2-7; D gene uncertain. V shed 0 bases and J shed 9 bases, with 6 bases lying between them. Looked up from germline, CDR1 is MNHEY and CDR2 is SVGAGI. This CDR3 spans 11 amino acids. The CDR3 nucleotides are TGTGCCAGCAGTTACTCCCGTCGGCAGTACTTC. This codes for CASSYSRRQYF.

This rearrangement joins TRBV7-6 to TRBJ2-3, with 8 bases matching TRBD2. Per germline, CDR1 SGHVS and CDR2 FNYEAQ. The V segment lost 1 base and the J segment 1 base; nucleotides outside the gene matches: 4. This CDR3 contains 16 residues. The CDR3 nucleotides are TGTGCCAGCAGCTTAGGAAGTAGCGGGGGCACAGATACGCAGTATTTT. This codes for CASSLGSSGGTDTQYF.

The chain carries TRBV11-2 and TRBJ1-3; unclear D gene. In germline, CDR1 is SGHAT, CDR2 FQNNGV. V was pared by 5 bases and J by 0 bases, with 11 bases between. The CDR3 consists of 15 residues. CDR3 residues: CASSPPGSSGNTIYF. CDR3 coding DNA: TGTGCCAGCAGCCCCCCGGGGAGCTCTGGAAACACCATATATTTT.

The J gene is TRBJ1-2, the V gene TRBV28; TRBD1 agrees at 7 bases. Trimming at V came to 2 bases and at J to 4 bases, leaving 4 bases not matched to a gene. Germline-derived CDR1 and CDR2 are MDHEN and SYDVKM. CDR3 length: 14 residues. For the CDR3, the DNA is TGTGCCAGCAGTTTAGGCGCAGGGGGCTATGGCTACACCTTC. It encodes CASSLGAGGYGYTF.